The clone carrying this T cell receptor beta chain appeared a few times. This entry belongs to a study of T cells in Graves' hyperthyroidism and ophthalmopathy. V lost 2 bases and J lost 4; bases outside the gene matches: 1. Germline lookup yields CDR1 SGHTA and CDR2 FQGNSA. The CDR3 loop spans 14 amino acids. RNA transcripts were the template for amplifying TCR beta CDR3 regions. TCR CDR3 regions were first amplified by RT-PCR with HTBI primers. TCRdb fed the multiplex PCR reads into MiXCR, producing one record per CDR3 protein. The table shows fewer than 650,000 distinct CDR3 sequences, with approximately 48% occurring only once.

This chain joins TRBV7-2 and TRBJ1-4, with 7 bases that match TRBD1. Sequencing was carried out using peripheral blood or thyroid tissue (not recorded which). The TCR sequence derives from an adult woman with Graves' disease, either hyperthyroidism or ophthalmopathy (not recorded which). CDR3 loop: CASSLWDSNEKLFF. In nucleotides, the CDR3 is TGTGCCAGCAGCTTATGGGACAGTAATGAAAAACTGTTTTTT. Combining the CDR3 with reference TRBV7-2 and TRBJ1-4 gives the whole variable domain GAGVSQSPSNKVTEKGKDVELRCDPISGHTALYWYRQSLGQGLEFLIYFQGNSAPDKSGLPSDRFSAERTGGSVSTLTIQRTQQEDSAVYLCASSLWDSNEKLFFGSGTQLSVL.